This passage covers 29 T cell receptor beta chains from one sample sequenced in a study of blood T cell repertoires in COVID-19. Method: immunoSEQ multiplex PCR; TCRdb's copy keeps in-frame clones and lacks some. Among about 210,000 clones listed, 82% were seen once. Sequences were obtained from peripheral blood. Receptors originate from a woman in her seventies with COVID-19, enrolled during active disease.

The chain couples TRBV24-1 to TRBJ1-6; the D gene is possibly TRBD1 (6 bases). Germline V CDR1 and CDR2: KGHDR, SFDVKD. CDR3 length: 16 amino acids. The V and J ends lost 4 bases and 6 bases respectively, with 15 bases between them. CDR3 nucleotide sequence: TGTGCCACCAGTGAAGGGGGTACAGGGCTTAATTCACCCCTCCACTTT. Translation gives CATSEGGTGLNSPLHF.

This rearrangement joins TRBV2 to TRBJ2-1; the match to TRBD2 covers 13 bases. The J segment lost 6 bases and the V segment lost 6 bases, leaving 8 bases of the junction unmatched. CDR1 and CDR2 from the germline V gene are SNHLY and FYNNEI. The CDR3 extends over 16 amino acids. The CDR3 DNA sequence: TGTGCCAGCAGCCCACTAGCGGGAGGGCATAGCAATGAGCAGTTCTTC. This encodes CASSPLAGGHSNEQFF.

The chain carries TRBV7-3 and TRBJ2-1; TRBD1 matches 7 bases. CDR3 length: 15 residues. Germline lookup yields CDR1 SGHTA and CDR2 FQGTGA. Trimming cost V 1 base and J 0 bases; bases outside gene matches: 0. As DNA, the CDR3 is TGTGCCAGCAGCTTAAACAGGGGCTCCTACAATGAGCAGTTCTTC. Encoded protein: CASSLNRGSYNEQFF.

The chain is built from TRBV11-2 and TRBJ2-1, with D uncertain. V lost 1 base, J lost 6 bases, and 13 bases lay in between. This CDR3 spans 15 amino acids. Germline-derived CDR1 and CDR2 are SGHAT and FQNNGV. CDR3 nucleotides: TGTGCCAGCAGCTTAGTAGCCCTTAGGAGCAATGAGCAGTTCTTC. It specifies CASSLVALRSNEQFF.

This clone appeared once. Other DNA sequences from this sample encode an identical CDR3 as well. The rearrangement uses TRBV3-1 (or the pseudogene TRBV3-2) and TRBJ1-1, with D tentatively TRBD1 (5 bases). Trimming left V 1 base short and J 2 bases short, with 8 bases between. This CDR3 has 14 residues. Germline V CDR1 and CDR2: LGHDT, YNNKEL (reference sequence). The CDR3 nucleotides are TGTGCCAGCAGCCAAGGACAGATTAACACTGAAGCTTTCTTT. Translation gives CASSQGQINTEAFF.

The V and J genes are TRBV24-1 and TRBJ1-1, with 8 positions matching TRBD1. The CDR3 has 13 amino acids. V gave up 6 bases and J gave up 5 bases; unmatched junction bases: 4. Germline V lookup: CDR1 KGHDR, CDR2 SFDVKD. CDR3 DNA: TGTGCCACCAGTAGGACAGGGTGGACTGAAGCTTTCTTT. Its protein is CATSRTGWTEAFF.

The chain employs TRBV7-2 and TRBJ2-7, with 10 bases matching TRBD2. This CDR3 has 15 residues. Germline CDR1 is SGHTA and CDR2 is FQGNSA. Trimming took 3 bases from V and 0 from J; bases not matched to a gene: 2. CDR3: CASSFRTSGSYEQYF. The CDR3 coding sequence is TGTGCCAGCAGCTTTCGGACTAGCGGCTCCTACGAGCAGTACTTC.

V usage is TRBV7-2 and J usage is TRBJ2-1; 9 bases match TRBD1. The CDR3 runs 15 residues. Looked up from germline, CDR1 is SGHTA and CDR2 is FQGNSA. V shed 2 bases and J 8 bases; nucleotides not matched to a gene: 7. The chain's CDR3 is CASSLMGQGSDEQFF. The CDR3 DNA reads as TGTGCCAGCAGCTTAATGGGACAGGGTAGCGATGAGCAGTTCTTC.

This chain connects TRBV28 to TRBJ2-7; 7 bases map to TRBD2. V lost 7 bases, J lost 6 bases, and 12 bases stayed unmatched. The CDR3 loop spans 14 amino acids. In germline, CDR1 is MDHEN, CDR2 SYDVKM. The CDR3 nucleotides read TGTGCCAGCATAGGAGGCGGGAGATCAGGCGAGCAGTACTTC. It yields the protein CASIGGGRSGEQYF.

CDR3 in amino acids: CSVRSQNTEAFF. The CDR3 coding sequence is TGCAGCGTTCGTTCACAAAACACTGAAGCTTTCTTT. V usage is TRBV29-1 and J usage is TRBJ1-1; D unresolved. V was pared by 5 bases and J by 2 bases, with 9 bases between. The length of the CDR3 is 12 residues. Per germline, CDR1 SQVTM and CDR2 ANQGSEA.

On this clone itself: Other nucleotide sequences from this sample produce the same CDR3. The CDR3 is CASSRDSYEQYF. In nucleotides, the CDR3 is TGCGCCAGTAGTAGGGACAGCTACGAGCAGTACTTC. The rearrangement uses TRBV5-1 and TRBJ2-7; 7 bases are shared with TRBD1. This CDR3 comprises 12 residues. The germline CDR1 and CDR2 sequences are SGHRS and YFSETQ. J was trimmed by 3 bases and V by 8 bases; bases with no gene match: 5.

This clone was seen just once. This chain links TRBV6-5 with TRBJ2-7; 10 bases agree with TRBD1. The V gene end was trimmed by 4 bases and the J gene end by 2 bases; junction bases not matched to a gene: 5. Germline values: CDR1 MNHEY, CDR2 SVGAGI. The CDR3 runs to 15 residues. The CDR3: CASSSIGQGAYEQYF. CDR3 DNA sequence: TGTGCCAGCAGTTCGATTGGACAGGGGGCCTACGAGCAGTACTTC.

The rearrangement joins TRBV3-1 (or the pseudogene TRBV3-2) to TRBJ1-5; 9 bases agree with TRBD1. Looked up from germline, CDR1 is LGHDT and CDR2 is YNNKEL (reference sequence). With 4 bases clipped from V and 4 bases from J, the junction kept 20 bases outside the gene matches. The CDR3 extends over 20 amino acids. The CDR3 is CASSREDIDRGAITNQPQHF. Here the CDR3 DNA reads TGTGCCAGCAGCCGAGAAGATATCGACAGGGGGGCTATTACGAATCAGCCCCAGCATTTT.

The V call is TRBV27, the J call TRBJ2-7; no clear D. V was pared by 3 bases and J by 6 bases, with 9 bases between. The germline CDR1 and CDR2 sequences are MNHEY and SMNVEV (reference sequence). The length of the CDR3 is 12 residues. CDR3 DNA sequence: TGTGCCAGCAGTTTCTCGACGGGCGAGCAGTACTTC. The encoded protein is CASSFSTGEQYF.

The chain joins TRBV11-2 to TRBJ2-7; TRBD2 matches at 10 bases. V lost 6 bases and J lost 5; bases outside the gene matches: 7. Germline V gene lookup returns CDR1 SGHAT and CDR2 FQNNGV. The CDR3 has 14 amino acids. The CDR3 sequence is CASSRTSGNNEQYF. CDR3 nucleotide sequence: TGTGCCAGCAGTCGGACTAGCGGTAACAACGAGCAGTACTTC.

This chain links TRBV7-3 with TRBJ2-2; 7 nucleotides line up with TRBD1. V shed 5 bases and J 6 bases; nucleotides not matched to a gene: 3. The CDR3 has 13 amino acids. Germline V CDR1 and CDR2: SGHTA, FQGTGA. CDR3 sequence: CASSGTVAGELFF. In DNA, the CDR3 is TGTGCCAGCAGCGGGACAGTTGCCGGGGAGCTGTTTTTT. Full variable domain (outside the CDR3, taken from reference TRBV7-3 and TRBJ2-2): GAGVSQTPSNKVTEKGKYVELRCDPISGHTALYWYRQSLGQGPEFLIYFQGTGAADDSGLPNDRFFAVRPEGSVSTLKIQRTERGDSAVYLCASSGTVAGELFFGEGSRLTVL.

The chain joins TRBV7-2 to TRBJ2-5; TRBD2 matches 7 bases. This CDR3 is built from 15 residues. The ends lost 4 bases at V and 11 bases at J; junction bases unmatched: 16. Germline V gene lookup returns CDR1 SGHTA and CDR2 FQGNSA. CDR3 DNA: TGTGCCAGCAGCTCCCAGCGGGATATCTCGGGGGAGCAGTACTTC. This translates into CASSSQRDISGEQYF.

The V gene is TRBV5-5, the J gene TRBJ2-6; D unresolved. Germline lookup yields CDR1 SGHKS and CDR2 YYEKEE (reference sequence). CDR3 length equals 14 residues. Trimming removed 6 bases from V and 1 base from J, with 8 bases in between. The CDR3 nucleotides are TGTGCCAGCACCCCCCAGTCTGGGGCCAACGTCCTGACTTTC. It specifies CASTPQSGANVLTF. Combining the CDR3 with reference TRBV5-5 and TRBJ2-6 gives the whole variable domain DAGVTQSPTHLIKTRGQQVTLRCSPISGHKSVSWYQQVLGQGPQFIFQYYEKEERGRGNFPDRFSARQFPNYSSELNVNALLLGDSALYLCASTPQSGANVLTFGAGSRLTVL.

This clone has just one count. The chain couples TRBV21-1 to TRBJ2-2; TRBD1 is the table's D call, not checked against the DNA. TRBV21-1 is described as a pseudogene. This CDR3 is built from 14 residues. The CDR3 DNA reads TGTGCCAGCACGACAGGGGAAAGCACCGGGGAGCTGTTTTTT. Amino acids: CASTTGESTGELFF.

The chain recombines TRBV19 with TRBJ2-5; the D gene is possibly TRBD2 (5 bases). The V gene lost 5 bases and the J gene lost 5 bases, with 15 bases spanning the gap. The CDR3 spans 14 residues. Germline loops: CDR1 LNHDA, CDR2 SQIVND (reference sequence). The CDR3 here is CASSPTTSGETQYF. DNA of the CDR3: TGTGCCAGTAGTCCTACCACCTCGGGGGAGACCCAGTACTTC.

This clone was recorded only once. The V and J genes are TRBV3-1 (or the pseudogene TRBV3-2) and TRBJ2-1; TRBD2 matches at 15 bases. Germline CDR1 and CDR2: LGHDT and YNNKEL (reference sequence). The CDR3 covers 16 residues. The V segment lost 2 bases and the J segment 7 bases; nucleotides outside the gene matches: 3. CDR3 coding DNA: TGTGCCAGCAGCCAATCCGGGACTAGCGGGAGGAATGAGCAGTTCTTC. It specifies CASSQSGTSGRNEQFF.

The gene calls are TRBV2 and TRBJ1-3, with D perhaps TRBD1 (6 bases). This CDR3 spans 15 amino acids. Trimming removed 1 base from V and 0 bases from J, with 7 bases in between. In germline, CDR1 is SNHLY, CDR2 FYNNEI. CDR3 bases: TGTGCCAGCAGTGAAGGGGGGCTCTCTGGAAACACCATATATTTT. It encodes CASSEGGLSGNTIYF.

The genes are TRBV28 and TRBJ1-5; maybe TRBD1 (6 bases). Germline V gene lookup returns CDR1 MDHEN and CDR2 SYDVKM. With 6 bases removed from V and 0 bases from J, the gap between germline ends came to 15 bases. This CDR3 region has 16 residues. CDR3 region: CASSPGGRGSNQPQHF. In DNA, the CDR3 is TGTGCCAGCAGCCCGGGGGGGCGCGGTAGCAATCAGCCCCAGCATTTT.

Only a few counts were recorded for this clone. The chain carries TRBV28 and TRBJ1-3; possible D gene TRBD1, 5 bases. The CDR3 is 15 residues long. The V end was cut by 5 bases, the J end by 2 bases, with 13 bases between. Germline-derived CDR1 and CDR2 are MDHEN and SYDVKM. The CDR3, as DNA: TGTGCCAGCAGTCCCCCTACAGGAACTGGAAACACCATATATTTT. Translating it yields CASSPPTGTGNTIYF.

This clone has a handful of counts. The rearrangement links TRBV19 to TRBJ1-5; D ambiguous. V lost 7 bases and J 5 bases, leaving 15 bases between the germline ends. Germline V gene lookup returns CDR1 LNHDA and CDR2 SQIVND (reference sequence). CDR3 size: 14 residues. Here the CDR3 reads CASNTAERYQPQHF. Written as DNA, the CDR3 is TGTGCCAGTAATACCGCCGAGCGGTATCAGCCCCAGCATTTT.

This chain uses TRBV5-4 with TRBJ2-3, with 14 bases matching TRBD2. The germline CDR1 and CDR2 sequences are SGHNT and YYREEE (reference sequence). With V trimmed by 4 bases and J by 5 bases, 6 bases remained unmatched. The CDR3 extends over 16 amino acids. The chain's CDR3 is CASSPGLAGAEDTQYF. The CDR3 bases are TGTGCCAGCAGCCCGGGACTAGCGGGAGCAGAAGATACGCAGTATTTT.

The CDR3 loop reads CASSYGGPSTDTQYF. The CDR3 DNA sequence: TGTGCCAGCAGCTATGGAGGCCCTAGCACAGATACGCAGTATTTT. The chain uses TRBV7-2 and TRBJ2-3; possible D gene TRBD2, 5 bases. V gave up 4 bases and J gave up 0 bases, with 11 bases separating them. The germline V gene encodes CDR1 SGHTA and CDR2 FQGNSA. This CDR3 has 15 residues.

The chain combines TRBV28 with TRBJ1-2, with D tentatively TRBD1 (5 bases). The CDR3 runs 15 residues. Trimming shortened V by 5 bases and J by 2 bases, and 15 bases separated the two germline ends. Germline assignment: CDR1 MDHEN and CDR2 SYDVKM. This CDR3 is CASSPQDSKNYGYTF. CDR3 in DNA: TGTGCCAGCAGTCCACAAGACAGCAAGAACTATGGCTACACCTTC.

This clone was picked up one time. The chain recombines TRBV7-3 with TRBJ2-3; a possible D gene is TRBD1 (6 bases). The V end lost 1 base, the J end lost 4 bases, and 6 bases lay between the germline ends. The CDR3 spans 13 residues. In germline, CDR1 is SGHTA, CDR2 FQGTGA. The CDR3 DNA reads as TGTGCCAGCAGCTTAAAGGGGGCAGATACGCAGTATTTT. Residues: CASSLKGADTQYF.